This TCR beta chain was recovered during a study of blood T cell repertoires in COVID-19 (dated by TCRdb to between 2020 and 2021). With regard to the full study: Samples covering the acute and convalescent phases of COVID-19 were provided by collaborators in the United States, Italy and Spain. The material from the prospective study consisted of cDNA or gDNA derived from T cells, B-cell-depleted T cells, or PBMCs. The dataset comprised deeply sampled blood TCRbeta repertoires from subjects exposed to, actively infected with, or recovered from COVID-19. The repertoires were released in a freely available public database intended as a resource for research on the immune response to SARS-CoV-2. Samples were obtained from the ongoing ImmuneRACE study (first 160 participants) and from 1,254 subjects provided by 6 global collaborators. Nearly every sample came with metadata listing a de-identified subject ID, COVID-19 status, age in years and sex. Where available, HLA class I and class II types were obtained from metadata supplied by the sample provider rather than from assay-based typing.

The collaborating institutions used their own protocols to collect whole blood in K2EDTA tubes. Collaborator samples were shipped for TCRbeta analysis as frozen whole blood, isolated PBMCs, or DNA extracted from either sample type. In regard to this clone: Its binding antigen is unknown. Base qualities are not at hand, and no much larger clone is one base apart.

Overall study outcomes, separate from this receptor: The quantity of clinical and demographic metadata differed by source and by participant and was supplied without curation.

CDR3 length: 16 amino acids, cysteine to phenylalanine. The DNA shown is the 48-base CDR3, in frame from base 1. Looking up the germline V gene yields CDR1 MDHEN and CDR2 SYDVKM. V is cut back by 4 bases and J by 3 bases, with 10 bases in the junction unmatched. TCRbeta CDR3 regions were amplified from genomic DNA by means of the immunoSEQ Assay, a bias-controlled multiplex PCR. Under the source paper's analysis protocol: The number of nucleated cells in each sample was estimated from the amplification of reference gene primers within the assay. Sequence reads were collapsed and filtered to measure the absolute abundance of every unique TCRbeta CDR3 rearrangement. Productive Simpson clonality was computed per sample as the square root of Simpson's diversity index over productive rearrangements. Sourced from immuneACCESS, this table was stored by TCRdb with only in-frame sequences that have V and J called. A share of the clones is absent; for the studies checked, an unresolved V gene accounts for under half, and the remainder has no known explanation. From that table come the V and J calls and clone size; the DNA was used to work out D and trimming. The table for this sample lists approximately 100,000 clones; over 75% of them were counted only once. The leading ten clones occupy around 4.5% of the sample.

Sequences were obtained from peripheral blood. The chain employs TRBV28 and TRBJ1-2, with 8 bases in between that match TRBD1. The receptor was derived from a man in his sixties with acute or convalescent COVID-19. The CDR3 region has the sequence CASSYQTGGSDYGYTF. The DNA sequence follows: TGTGCCAGCAGTTATCAAACAGGGGGTTCGGACTATGGCTACACCTTC.